These 5 T cell receptor beta chains came from one sample sequenced in a study of cytomegalovirus exposure and HLA in healthy donors (dated by TCRdb to the late 2010s). Library method: the immunoSEQ multiplex PCR assay. The multiplex PCR relied on a mix of 60 forward primers for TCR Vbeta segments and 13 reverse primers for TCR Jbeta segments. TCRdb limited this immuneACCESS table to in-frame rearrangements with V and J called. A share of clones is missing; checked studies link under half to unresolved V genes, and the rest is unexplained. The sample includes approximately 170,000 clones, with 65% to 70% observed a single time. The top ten clonotypes cover 4% to 5.5% of the sample. Input material: PBMCs. The receptor set was obtained from a woman between 18 and 30 years old in good health and CMV-seropositive.

The chain has TRBV18 and TRBJ2-2, with D perhaps matching TRBD2 (6 bases). Trimming cost V 5 bases and J 4 bases, with 17 bases left between them. CDR3 length equals 16 residues. Germline CDR1 is KGHSH and CDR2 is LQKENI. In nucleotides, the CDR3 is TGTGCCAGCTCAACCCAGGCACTGGGGGGCACCGGGGAGCTGTTTTTT. Translation: CASSTQALGGTGELFF.

The chain carries TRBV6-5 and TRBJ1-1; D possibly corresponds to TRBD1 (5 bases). Trimming took off 6 bases at V and 6 bases at J, with 17 bases between the two ends. This CDR3 spans 14 amino acids. Germline CDR1 and CDR2: MNHEY and SVGAGI. CDR3 bases: TGTGCCAGCAGGTCGGGCCGAGCGGGGGCTGAAGCTTTCTTT. Amino acids: CASRSGRAGAEAFF.

This clone was found a few times. This chain joins TRBV15 and TRBJ1-6; D perhaps matches TRBD1 (6 bases). Trimming left V 3 bases short and J 9 bases short, with 21 bases between. The CDR3 has 17 amino acids. CDR1 is LNHNV, CDR2 YYDKDF, per germline (reference sequence). In DNA form, the CDR3 reads TGTGCCACCAGCAGTTCTTTTCAGACAGGCTCTGCTTCACCCCTCCACTTT. The encoded protein is CATSSSFQTGSASPLHF.

This clone was found a few times. The chain carries TRBV12-5 and TRBJ2-2; D may be TRBD2 (5 bases). V was clipped by 3 bases and J by 9 bases, with 11 bases between them. This CDR3 has 13 amino acids. Germline CDR1 and CDR2: LGHNT and FRNRAP. CDR3 in amino acids: CASGFTGYRELFF. The CDR3 DNA reads as TGTGCTAGTGGTTTCACGGGATACCGGGAGCTGTTTTTT.

This clone has a handful of counts. The rearrangement joins TRBV27 to TRBJ1-1, with 9 bases aligning to TRBD1. CDR1 and CDR2 (germline): MNHEY, SMNVEV (reference sequence). The CDR3 runs 15 residues. V lost 8 bases and J lost 2; bases outside the gene matches: 9. DNA for the CDR3: TGTGCCAGCTCTCAACAGGGGGCGGGAAACACTGAAGCTTTCTTT. This codes for CASSQQGAGNTEAFF.